This T cell receptor beta chain was recovered during a study of blood T cell repertoires in COVID-19. Turning to the study itself: Specimens from acute and convalescent COVID-19 originated in the United States, Italy and Spain. PBMCs, B-cell-depleted T cells, or T cells provided the cDNA or gDNA that made up the material.

Between the trimmed V and J ends, which lost 5 bases and 2 bases, there was a span of 10 bases. The CDR3 consists of 13 residues. Authors' data handling: Counts of nucleated cells, estimated from reference gene primer amplification, were obtained. Method: immunoSEQ multiplex PCR; TCRdb's copy keeps in-frame clones and lacks some. V and J calls and clone size are as listed in that table; D and trimming were resolved from the DNA. Here the sample spans tens of thousands of clones, about 88% being singletons. The sequenced material came from peripheral blood. The source is a man in his sixties with active COVID-19. The V call is TRBV12-3 or TRBV12-4, the J call TRBJ2-7; possibly TRBD2 for D (7 bases). CDR3 DNA sequence: TGTGCCAGCAGTGGGGGGGCTGCCTACGAGCAGTACTTC. This codes for CASSGGAAYEQYF.